This passage covers 21 T cell receptor beta chains from one sample sequenced in a study of T-cell memory formation after mild COVID-19. A single record per CDR3 protein comes from TCRdb applying MiXCR to the 5' RACE reads. The data show roughly 50,000 distinct CDR3 sequences, over 7.5% seen once. The sample was PBMCs or a T cell subset sorted from them (not recorded which). These receptors originate from a man in his late teens or twenties who had mild COVID-19 (a few samples of this study predate the infection). Cell type and time point are not known.

This clonotype was detected ten times or more. The chain uses TRBV5-1 and TRBJ2-5; 8 bases are shared with TRBD2. V lost 5 bases and J lost 3; bases outside the gene matches: 9. The V gene's germline CDR1 is SGHRS and CDR2 YFSETQ. The CDR3 consists of 15 residues. DNA of the CDR3: TGCGCCAGCAGGAGTGGGGGACTAGTGAAAGAGACCCAGTACTTC. This codes for CASRSGGLVKETQYF.

This clonotype was detected many times. The chain employs TRBV7-2 and TRBJ1-1; no firm D call. The V and J ends lost 2 bases and 7 bases respectively, with 14 bases between them. The CDR3 extends over 14 amino acids. The germline V gene encodes CDR1 SGHTA and CDR2 FQGNSA. The CDR3 reads CASSLTQGDSEAFF. Written as DNA, the CDR3 is TGTGCCAGCAGCTTAACACAAGGTGATAGTGAAGCTTTCTTT.

This clonotype was seen only once. The CDR3 is CASSLSPPAGISGNTIYF. DNA for the CDR3: TGTGCCAGCAGCTTATCCCCTCCCGCAGGGATCTCTGGAAACACCATATATTTT. This chain joins TRBV7-6 and TRBJ1-3, with D possibly TRBD1 on 5 matching bases. The germline V and J ends were trimmed by 2 bases and 0 bases, with 17 bases remaining between them. The CDR3 consists of 18 residues. Germline V gives CDR1 SGHVS, CDR2 FNYEAQ.

This clonotype showed up just a few times. The chain carries TRBV4-2 and TRBJ1-5; D uncertain. Germline V lookup: CDR1 LGHNA, CDR2 YNFKEQ. V lost 3 bases, J lost 0 bases, and 12 bases lay in between. This CDR3 has 16 amino acids. This chain's CDR3 is CASSQGVGNSNQPQHF. Here the CDR3 DNA reads TGTGCCAGCAGCCAGGGTGTGGGTAATAGCAATCAGCCCCAGCATTTT.

This clonotype was counted a few times. This sequence joins TRBV7-2 and TRBJ2-1; D is perhaps TRBD1 or TRBD2 (5 bases each). Germline CDR1 is SGHTA and CDR2 is FQGNSA. The CDR3 has 14 residues. V lost 1 base and J 10 bases, leaving 14 bases between the germline ends. Here the CDR3 reads CASSLDGTPREQFF. DNA for the CDR3: TGTGCCAGCAGCTTAGACGGGACCCCCCGCGAGCAGTTCTTC.

The sample holds a few counts of this clonotype. The V gene is TRBV7-6, the J gene TRBJ1-5; no definite D call. The CDR3 contains 14 residues. Germline values: CDR1 SGHVS, CDR2 FNYEAQ. The V end was cut by 5 bases, the J end by 0 bases, with 8 bases between. CDR3 DNA: TGTGCCAGCAGCCCGAGGTATAGCAATCAGCCCCAGCATTTT. Amino acid sequence: CASSPRYSNQPQHF.

The gene calls are TRBV12-3 or TRBV12-4 and TRBJ2-7, with D hard to call. The CDR3 totals 11 residues. V lost 1 base and J lost 6, with 4 bases in between. In DNA form, the CDR3 reads TGTGCCAGCAGTTTAGGGGGCGAGCAGTACGTC. Encoded protein: CASSLGGEQYV.

The J gene is TRBJ1-3, the V gene TRBV5-1; D possibly corresponds to TRBD1 (6 bases). V lost 4 bases and J 2 bases, leaving 10 bases between the germline ends. The germline V gene has CDR1 SGHRS and CDR2 YFSETQ. The CDR3 sequence is 14 residues long. The CDR3: CASSRGETGNTIYF. CDR3 in DNA: TGCGCCAGCAGCAGGGGGGAGACTGGAAACACCATATATTTT.

This clonotype was found a few times. This rearrangement joins TRBV20-1 to TRBJ2-1; 7 nucleotides match TRBD2. The V gene's germline CDR1 is DFQATT and CDR2 SNEGSKA (reference sequence). CDR3 size: 15 residues. V was clipped by 5 bases and J by 7 bases; unmatched bases: 14. CDR3 sequence (DNA): TGCAGTGCTTCCCCGGTGGAGCGGGGCCTTAATGAGCAGTTCTTC. Translation gives CSASPVERGLNEQFF.

The chain joins TRBV12-3 or TRBV12-4 to TRBJ1-4; D not certain. V dropped 4 bases and J dropped 6 bases, with 12 bases sitting between them. CDR3 size: 14 residues. CDR3 DNA sequence: TGTGCCAGCAGTTCAGGCCCAGCGGATGAAAAACTGTTTTTT. Amino acids: CASSSGPADEKLFF.

This clonotype appeared a few times. This chain links TRBV20-1 with TRBJ2-3; 9 bases align to TRBD2. V shed 1 base, J shed 3 bases, and the junction held 5 bases outside the gene matches. CDR3 length: 15 residues. CDR1 is DFQATT, CDR2 SNEGSKA, per germline (reference sequence). CDR3 in DNA: TGCAGTGCTAGAGTTGGTAGCGGGGGAACAGATACGCAGTATTTT. This gives the protein CSARVGSGGTDTQYF.

This clonotype was counted a few times. This sequence joins TRBV15 and TRBJ2-3; TRBD2 might be the D (6 bases). Germline assignment: CDR1 LNHNV and CDR2 YYDKDF (reference sequence). The CDR3 length is 14 residues. V lost 3 bases to trimming and J lost 5 bases, with 12 bases between them. The CDR3 nucleotides are TGTGCCACCAGCAGGACTAGTTGGGGAGATACGCAGTATTTT. Protein sequence: CATSRTSWGDTQYF.

This clonotype appeared a few times. The V and J genes are TRBV12-3 or TRBV12-4 and TRBJ2-6; a possible D gene is TRBD2 (5 bases). The CDR3 sequence is 14 residues long. V was cut by 6 bases and J by 4 bases, with 10 bases left in between. The CDR3 region is CASSGGWGANVLTF. The CDR3 DNA reads as TGTGCCAGCAGCGGAGGCTGGGGGGCCAACGTCCTGACTTTC.

The chain has TRBV5-1 and TRBJ2-1, with D maybe TRBD2 (6 bases). Trimming removed 0 bases from V and 4 bases from J, with 14 bases in between. Germline CDR1 and CDR2: SGHRS and YFSETQ. The CDR3 has 16 amino acids. CDR3 sequence: CASSLGSGGAYNEQFF. DNA of the CDR3: TGCGCCAGCAGCTTGGGCTCGGGCGGGGCATACAATGAGCAGTTCTTC.

The rearrangement joins TRBV2 to TRBJ2-3; tentatively, D is TRBD1 (5 bases). The germline gives CDR1 SNHLY, CDR2 FYNNEI. This CDR3 has 17 amino acids. The V gene lost 6 bases and the J gene lost 2 bases, with 21 bases spanning the gap. CDR3 protein: CASSRTPSTATTDTQYF. The CDR3 nucleotides read TGTGCCAGCAGCCGCACTCCTTCGACAGCAACCACAGATACGCAGTATTTT.

This chain links TRBV12-3 or TRBV12-4 with TRBJ2-2; D gene uncertain. This CDR3 contains 12 residues. Trimming took off 0 bases at V and 8 bases at J, with 4 bases between the two ends. CDR3 sequence reads: CASSLARGELFF. CDR3 bases: TGTGCCAGCAGTTTAGCGCGGGGGGAGCTGTTTTTT.

This clonotype showed up just a few times. The chain has TRBV5-1 and TRBJ1-3; D gene ambiguous. Germline V gene data show CDR1 as SGHRS and CDR2 as YFSETQ. This CDR3 region has 15 residues. The V end was cut by 1 base, the J end by 0 bases, with 8 bases between. This CDR3 reads CASSLTANSGNTIYF. The CDR3 DNA is TGCGCCAGCAGCTTGACGGCAAACTCTGGAAACACCATATATTTT.

The chain is built from TRBV6-5 and TRBJ2-1; 8 nucleotides line up with TRBD2. V lost 6 bases to trimming and J lost 4 bases; unmatched junction nucleotides: 8. The CDR3 is made up of 15 amino acids. Germline assignment: CDR1 MNHEY and CDR2 SVGAGI. This chain's CDR3 is CASSSVAGRYNEQFF. The CDR3, as DNA: TGTGCCAGCAGCTCAGTAGCGGGGCGATACAATGAGCAGTTCTTC.

This chain links TRBV4-3 with TRBJ2-1, with 7 bases identical to TRBD2. J was trimmed by 0 bases and V by 4 bases; bases with no gene match: 12. Germline V lookup: CDR1 LGHNA, CDR2 YSLEER. This CDR3 is built from 18 residues. The CDR3 is CASSPRGVAGLSYNEQFF. The CDR3 DNA reads as TGCGCCAGCAGCCCGCGAGGGGTAGCGGGTCTCTCCTACAATGAGCAGTTCTTC.

This sequence joins TRBV7-2 and TRBJ1-2; weak D call: TRBD1 (5 bases). Between the trimmed V and J ends, which lost 1 base and 3 bases, there was a span of 15 bases. The CDR3 loop spans 16 amino acids. From germline, CDR1 is SGHTA and CDR2 FQGNSA. The CDR3 loop is CASSLEVGGKDYGYTF. CDR3 bases: TGTGCCAGCAGCTTAGAGGTTGGGGGGAAGGACTATGGCTACACCTTC.

This clonotype turned up a few times. This chain connects TRBV7-9 to TRBJ1-1; D is unclear. Germline V gene lookup returns CDR1 SEHNR and CDR2 FQNEAQ (reference sequence). The CDR3 consists of 14 residues. V shed 4 bases and J shed 4 bases, with 13 bases lying between them. CDR3 in amino acids: CASSSPGVGTEAFF. CDR3 bases: TGTGCCAGCAGCTCGCCCGGGGTGGGCACTGAAGCTTTCTTT.